Each of the 2 T cell receptor beta chains below was sequenced from the same sample in a study of human T cells and chemical hapten exposure. The time point here: pre-sensitization, week 0. Treatment given: therapeutic diphenylcyclopropenone sensitization with weekly scalp DPC. Using its own MiXCR run on the RACE reads, TCRdb lists one record per CDR3 protein. The data contain fewer than 70,000 distinct CDR3 sequences, approximately 11% of them singletons. This specimen consisted of whole blood, obtained in connection with sensitization to the hapten diphenylcyclopropenone (DPC). The origin of the receptors is a woman aged 50 to 60 with alopecia areata. Some clones in this sample may be carry-over from other donors' samples.

This clonotype was found a few times. The V and J genes are TRBV18 and TRBJ2-3, with D hard to call. The CDR3 totals 13 residues. V lost 8 bases, J lost 2 bases, and 11 bases lay in between. In germline, CDR1 is KGHSH, CDR2 LQKENI. The CDR3, as DNA: TGTGCCAGCCTTCGGGCCCCCACAGATACGCAGTATTTT. It specifies CASLRAPTDTQYF.

This clonotype was observed at least ten times. The CDR3 loop reads CASSPAGPPNTGELFF. CDR3 sequence (DNA): TGTGCCAGCAGTCCGGCAGGACCGCCGAACACCGGGGAGCTGTTTTTT. The V and J genes are TRBV6-6 and TRBJ2-2, with D hard to call. The CDR3 length is 16 residues. V was cut by 5 bases and J by 0 bases, with 13 bases left in between. The germline CDR1 and CDR2 sequences are MNHNY and SVGAGI (reference sequence).